A single sample is the source of the 30 T cell receptor beta chains below, sequenced in a study of vaccination effects on CD4 cells after COVID-19. Sequenced by immunoSEQ multiplex PCR; TCRdb stores in-frame clones only, minus some. The sample shows about 45,000 clones, 65% to 70% of them seen only once. Their cognate antigens are unknown. Antigen-specific CD4+ T cells expanded by the ViraFEST assay with viral peptide pools were then sequenced. The culture ran for about 11 days, and then CD4+ T cells were isolated. According to PCR results, the person was infected with SARS-CoV-2 between March and December 2020. Here the sequenced sample was CD4+ T cells from PBMCs cultured with a peptide pool, taken before COVID-19 vaccination. The receptors here all came from a human donor who had a prior SARS-CoV-2 infection.

This chain uses TRBV18 with TRBJ2-7; D unresolved. CDR3 length equals 13 residues. Germline CDR1 reads KGHSH; CDR2 reads LQKENI. Trimming removed 3 bases from V and 3 bases from J, with 9 bases in between. The CDR3 here is CASSPQSDYEQYF. Here the CDR3 DNA reads TGTGCCAGCTCACCTCAATCCGACTACGAGCAGTACTTC.

The V and J genes are TRBV19 and TRBJ1-4; 7 bases are shared with TRBD1. This CDR3 spans 16 amino acids. J was trimmed by 2 bases and V by 4 bases; bases with no gene match: 7. Per germline, CDR1 LNHDA and CDR2 SQIVND (reference sequence). The CDR3 here is CASSSNRQGTNEKLFF. In DNA form, the CDR3 reads TGTGCCAGTAGTAGCAATCGACAGGGCACTAATGAAAAACTGTTTTTT.

The chain carries TRBV24-1 and TRBJ1-5, with unresolved D. Germline V lookup: CDR1 KGHDR, CDR2 SFDVKD. The V and J ends lost 4 bases and 9 bases respectively, with 12 bases between them. The CDR3 runs to 13 residues. The chain's CDR3 is CATSDYDQAPQHF. The CDR3 DNA reads TGTGCCACCAGTGACTACGACCAAGCGCCCCAGCATTTT.

This clone was seen only once. The V call is TRBV3-1 (or the pseudogene TRBV3-2), the J call TRBJ1-1; D remains unclear. The CDR3 length is 12 residues. Germline values: CDR1 LGHDT, CDR2 YNNKEL (reference sequence). Trimming cost V 4 bases and J 3 bases, with 6 bases left between them. This CDR3 is CASSRPHTEAFF. DNA of the CDR3: TGTGCCAGCAGCCGCCCCCACACTGAAGCTTTCTTT.

The genes are TRBV10-3 and TRBJ2-7; D possibly corresponds to TRBD1 (5 bases). The length of the CDR3 is 12 residues. Deletions cut 10 bases from V and 0 bases from J, with 10 bases between. Germline CDR1 is ENHRY and CDR2 is SYGVKD. The CDR3 is CATSQGSYEQYF. Here the CDR3 DNA reads TGTGCCACCAGCCAGGGCTCCTACGAGCAGTACTTC.

This sequence joins TRBV30 and TRBJ2-5, with 12 bases matching TRBD2. Germline trimming cut 4 bases from V and 3 bases from J; bases unmatched to any gene: 12. Germline values: CDR1 GTSNPN, CDR2 SVGIG (reference sequence). CDR3 length equals 17 residues. This CDR3 is CAWTRTSGTLREETQYF. The CDR3 bases are TGTGCCTGGACGCGGACTAGCGGGACTCTAAGGGAAGAGACCCAGTACTTC. Variable domain in full (rest from reference TRBV30 and TRBJ2-5): SQTIHQWPATLVQPVGSPLSLECTVEGTSNPNLYWYRQAAGRGLQLLFYSVGIGQISSEVPQNLSASRPQDRQFILSSKKLLLSDSGFYLCAWTRTSGTLREETQYFGPGTRLLVL.

The chain couples TRBV19 to TRBJ2-5; TRBD1 might be the D (6 bases). Between the trimmed V and J ends, which lost 4 bases and 6 bases, there was a span of 21 bases. Germline V gives CDR1 LNHDA, CDR2 SQIVND (reference sequence). The length of the CDR3 is 16 residues. Here the CDR3 reads CASSSPERGGSKTQYF. DNA for the CDR3: TGTGCCAGTAGTAGCCCAGAACGAGGGGGTAGTAAGACCCAGTACTTC.

This chain connects TRBV10-3 to TRBJ1-1; 9 positions agree with TRBD1. The CDR3 is 16 amino acids. The V segment lost 6 bases and the J segment 1 base; nucleotides outside the gene matches: 9. Looked up from germline, CDR1 is ENHRY and CDR2 is SYGVKD. In DNA form, the CDR3 reads TGTGCCATCAGGCCGGGACAGGGTTTGGGGAACACTGAAGCTTTCTTT. Its translation is CAIRPGQGLGNTEAFF.

V and J are TRBV4-2 and TRBJ2-3; 9 nucleotides agree with TRBD2. Germline V gene lookup returns CDR1 LGHNA and CDR2 YNFKEQ. J was trimmed by 2 bases and V by 3 bases; bases with no gene match: 9. The CDR3 loop spans 17 amino acids. This chain's CDR3 is CASSQSGTSHLTDTQYF. CDR3 in DNA: TGTGCCAGCAGCCAGTCCGGGACTAGCCATCTCACAGATACGCAGTATTTT.

The chain employs TRBV9 and TRBJ2-1, with 7 bases fitting TRBD2. V shed 4 bases, J shed 2 bases, and the junction held 9 bases outside the gene matches. This CDR3 contains 16 residues. Germline lookup yields CDR1 SGDLS and CDR2 YYNGEE. The DNA of the CDR3 is TGTGCCAGCAGCCAGACTTCAGGGACTACCTACAATGAGCAGTTCTTC. Its translation: CASSQTSGTTYNEQFF.

V is TRBV5-1 and J is TRBJ2-7; D may be TRBD1 or TRBD2 (5 bases each). Germline lookup yields CDR1 SGHRS and CDR2 YFSETQ. The CDR3 runs 16 residues. The V end lost 2 bases, the J end lost 2 bases, and 17 bases lay between the germline ends. The DNA for the CDR3 is TGCGCCAGCAGCTTTATCACGGACGGGACCCCCTACGAGCAGTACTTC. It is translated as CASSFITDGTPYEQYF.

V gene TRBV4-3 combines with J gene TRBJ2-7, with TRBD1 identical over 8 bases. The germline gives CDR1 LGHNA, CDR2 YSLEER. The V segment lost 4 bases and the J segment 0 bases; nucleotides outside the gene matches: 11. This CDR3 has 17 amino acids. The chain's CDR3 is CASSRDRTYPLSYEQYF. Written as DNA, the CDR3 is TGCGCCAGCAGCCGGGACAGGACCTACCCTCTCTCCTACGAGCAGTACTTC.

The chain couples TRBV11-1 to TRBJ2-2; D is undetermined. CDR1 SGHAT and CDR2 FQDESV come from the germline V gene (reference sequence). The CDR3 totals 13 residues. V was shortened by 2 bases and J by 5 bases, with 6 bases between the two germline ends. The DNA of the CDR3 is TGTGCCAGCAGCTTATTAGGGACCGGGGAGCTGTTTTTT. It is translated as CASSLLGTGELFF. Combining the CDR3 with reference TRBV11-1 and TRBJ2-2 gives the whole variable domain EAEVAQSPRYKITEKSQAVAFWCDPISGHATLYWYRQILGQGPELLVQFQDESVVDDSQLPKDRFSAERLKGVDSTLKIQPAELGDSAMYLCASSLLGTGELFFGEGSRLTVL.

This clone was observed a single time. This sequence joins TRBV7-8 and TRBJ2-3; tentative D call: TRBD1 (6 bases). The CDR3 contains 14 residues. The germline V gene encodes CDR1 SGHVS and CDR2 FQNEAQ. V shed 4 bases and J shed 6 bases, with 14 bases lying between them. For the CDR3, the DNA is TGTGCCAGCAGCTGGGGGCCTTTGTCGGATACGCAGTATTTT. Translating gives CASSWGPLSDTQYF.

This sequence joins TRBV11-1 and TRBJ1-1; tentatively, D is TRBD1 (6 bases). Per germline, CDR1 SGHAT and CDR2 FQDESV (reference sequence). With 3 bases removed from V and 4 bases from J, the gap between germline ends came to 15 bases. The CDR3 covers 15 residues. This chain's CDR3 is CASSFEGVRITEAFF. CDR3 coding DNA: TGTGCCAGCAGCTTTGAGGGGGTGAGGATCACTGAAGCTTTCTTT.

By share of the sample, this clone is medium-sized. V gene TRBV7-9 combines with J gene TRBJ2-1; D tentatively fits TRBD1 or TRBD2 (5 bases each). CDR1 and CDR2 from the germline V gene are SEHNR and FQNEAQ (reference sequence). The CDR3 sequence is 15 residues long. V was shortened by 3 bases and J by 4 bases, with 13 bases between the two germline ends. CDR3: CASSFQGENYNEQFF. The DNA of the CDR3 is TGTGCCAGCAGCTTCCAAGGGGAGAATTACAATGAGCAGTTCTTC.

The chain uses TRBV2 and TRBJ2-7; weak D call: TRBD1 (7 bases). V lost 4 bases to trimming and J lost 7 bases, with 11 bases between them. This CDR3 is 12 amino acids long. Per the germline V gene, CDR1 is SNHLY and CDR2 is FYNNEI. CDR3 residues: CASSVRGEEQYF. CDR3 nucleotides: TGTGCCAGCAGTGTCAGGGGGGAGGAGCAGTACTTC.

The chain carries TRBV28 and TRBJ2-3; 7 bases match TRBD2. This CDR3 region has 17 residues. The germline V gene has CDR1 MDHEN and CDR2 SYDVKM. V shed 10 bases, J shed 3 bases, and the junction held 19 bases outside the gene matches. CDR3 bases: TGTGCCATCGAAACCGTTTGGGGGAGCGGGAAAACAGATACGCAGTATTTT. It yields the protein CAIETVWGSGKTDTQYF.

This chain connects TRBV10-3 to TRBJ1-3, with 7 positions matching TRBD1. Trimming at V came to 2 bases and at J to 2 bases, leaving 0 bases not matched to a gene. The germline V gene encodes CDR1 ENHRY and CDR2 SYGVKD. This CDR3 is built from 14 residues. The CDR3 loop reads CAISEQGAGNTIYF. Here the CDR3 DNA reads TGTGCCATCAGTGAGCAGGGGGCTGGAAACACCATATATTTT.

In this sample, this clone turned up a few times. This chain connects TRBV30 to TRBJ1-3, with a weak D call TRBD1 (5 bases). V was shortened by 2 bases and J by 4 bases, with 21 bases between the two germline ends. The CDR3 spans 17 residues. Germline V CDR1 and CDR2: GTSNPN, SVGIG (reference sequence). The CDR3 DNA follows: TGTGCCTGGAGTCCGGGGGACTATCCGCTAGCGGGAAACACCATATATTTT. Translation gives CAWSPGDYPLAGNTIYF.

The chain employs TRBV18 and TRBJ2-2; TRBD2 agrees at 14 bases. The germline V gene encodes CDR1 KGHSH and CDR2 LQKENI. Trimming removed 4 bases from V and 2 bases from J; junction bases left unmatched: 3. This CDR3 has 17 residues. This CDR3 is CASSLGTSGSNTGELFF. The CDR3 nucleotides are TGTGCCAGCTCACTCGGGACTAGCGGGAGCAACACCGGGGAGCTGTTTTTT.

This clone showed up just a few times. V and J are TRBV5-6 and TRBJ1-5; D not certain. Germline V lookup: CDR1 SGHDT, CDR2 YYEEEE. This CDR3 comprises 13 residues. V shed 1 base and J shed 8 bases, with 10 bases lying between them. The CDR3 protein is CASSLTRGKPQHF. For the CDR3, the DNA is TGTGCCAGCAGCTTGACCCGCGGGAAGCCCCAGCATTTT.

This chain connects TRBV6-1 to TRBJ2-7; either TRBD1 or TRBD2 may fit D (6 bases each). This CDR3 contains 16 residues. V dropped 1 base and J dropped 0 bases, with 13 bases sitting between them. The germline V gene has CDR1 MNHNS and CDR2 SASEGT. The CDR3: CASSEEWWGASYEQYF. As DNA, the CDR3 is TGTGCCAGCAGTGAAGAGTGGTGGGGGGCCTCCTACGAGCAGTACTTC.

The chain uses TRBV7-3 and TRBJ2-7; perhaps TRBD1 as D (5 bases). V was cut by 5 bases and J by 6 bases, with 14 bases left in between. The CDR3 is 13 amino acids. The germline V gene has CDR1 SGHTA and CDR2 FQGTGA. The CDR3 loop reads CASSPSKGLEQYF. CDR3 bases: TGTGCCAGCAGCCCCTCTAAGGGGCTCGAGCAGTACTTC.

The rearrangement joins TRBV6-5 to TRBJ2-6; D is perhaps TRBD1 (6 bases). The germline V gene encodes CDR1 MNHEY and CDR2 SVGAGI. The V gene lost 6 bases and the J gene lost 2 bases, with 11 bases spanning the gap. The CDR3 is 15 residues long. DNA of the CDR3: TGTGCCAGCAGCCCCCCAGGGGCTGGGGCCAACGTCCTGACTTTC. This sequence encodes CASSPPGAGANVLTF.

The V and J genes are TRBV2 and TRBJ2-5; possibly TRBD2 for D (6 bases). Germline CDR1 and CDR2: SNHLY and FYNNEI. The CDR3 consists of 11 residues. Trimming cost V 3 bases and J 7 bases, with 6 bases left between them. The DNA for the CDR3 is TGTGCCAGCAGTGAGGGGGGGACCCAGTACTTC. It encodes CASSEGGTQYF.

The chain joins TRBV19 to TRBJ2-1; D is possibly TRBD1 (6 bases). CDR3 length equals 15 residues. The germline V and J ends were trimmed by 6 bases and 5 bases, with 17 bases remaining between them. Per the germline V gene, CDR1 is LNHDA and CDR2 is SQIVND (reference sequence). The CDR3 sequence: CASRGIDRPNNEQFF. The CDR3 region has the DNA TGTGCCAGTAGGGGAATCGACAGGCCTAACAATGAGCAGTTCTTC.

V is TRBV19 and J is TRBJ2-4; D call uncertain. The CDR3 contains 12 residues. The germline V gene has CDR1 LNHDA and CDR2 SQIVND (reference sequence). Trimming took 2 bases from V and 10 from J, leaving 9 bases between them. This CDR3 reads CASSILLGIQYF. In DNA form, the CDR3 reads TGTGCCAGTAGTATACTCCTAGGGATTCAGTACTTC.

This clone ranks as medium-sized (0.01 to 0.1%). The genes are TRBV4-1 and TRBJ2-5, with TRBD2 identical over 9 bases. The CDR3 covers 16 residues. The ends lost 1 base at V and 0 bases at J; junction bases unmatched: 3. CDR1 and CDR2 from the germline V gene are MGHRA and YSYEKL. CDR3 nucleotides: TGCGCCAGCAGCCAAGGACTAGCGGAGTACCAAGAGACCCAGTACTTC. Amino acids: CASSQGLAEYQETQYF.

This rearrangement joins TRBV7-9 to TRBJ2-7; TRBD2 matches 8 bases. In germline, CDR1 is SEHNR, CDR2 FQNEAQ (reference sequence). This CDR3 comprises 13 residues. V gave up 3 bases and J gave up 4 bases; unmatched junction bases: 2. CDR3 sequence reads: CASSLREVYEQYF. The CDR3 coding sequence is TGTGCCAGCAGCTTGCGGGAGGTATACGAGCAGTACTTC.